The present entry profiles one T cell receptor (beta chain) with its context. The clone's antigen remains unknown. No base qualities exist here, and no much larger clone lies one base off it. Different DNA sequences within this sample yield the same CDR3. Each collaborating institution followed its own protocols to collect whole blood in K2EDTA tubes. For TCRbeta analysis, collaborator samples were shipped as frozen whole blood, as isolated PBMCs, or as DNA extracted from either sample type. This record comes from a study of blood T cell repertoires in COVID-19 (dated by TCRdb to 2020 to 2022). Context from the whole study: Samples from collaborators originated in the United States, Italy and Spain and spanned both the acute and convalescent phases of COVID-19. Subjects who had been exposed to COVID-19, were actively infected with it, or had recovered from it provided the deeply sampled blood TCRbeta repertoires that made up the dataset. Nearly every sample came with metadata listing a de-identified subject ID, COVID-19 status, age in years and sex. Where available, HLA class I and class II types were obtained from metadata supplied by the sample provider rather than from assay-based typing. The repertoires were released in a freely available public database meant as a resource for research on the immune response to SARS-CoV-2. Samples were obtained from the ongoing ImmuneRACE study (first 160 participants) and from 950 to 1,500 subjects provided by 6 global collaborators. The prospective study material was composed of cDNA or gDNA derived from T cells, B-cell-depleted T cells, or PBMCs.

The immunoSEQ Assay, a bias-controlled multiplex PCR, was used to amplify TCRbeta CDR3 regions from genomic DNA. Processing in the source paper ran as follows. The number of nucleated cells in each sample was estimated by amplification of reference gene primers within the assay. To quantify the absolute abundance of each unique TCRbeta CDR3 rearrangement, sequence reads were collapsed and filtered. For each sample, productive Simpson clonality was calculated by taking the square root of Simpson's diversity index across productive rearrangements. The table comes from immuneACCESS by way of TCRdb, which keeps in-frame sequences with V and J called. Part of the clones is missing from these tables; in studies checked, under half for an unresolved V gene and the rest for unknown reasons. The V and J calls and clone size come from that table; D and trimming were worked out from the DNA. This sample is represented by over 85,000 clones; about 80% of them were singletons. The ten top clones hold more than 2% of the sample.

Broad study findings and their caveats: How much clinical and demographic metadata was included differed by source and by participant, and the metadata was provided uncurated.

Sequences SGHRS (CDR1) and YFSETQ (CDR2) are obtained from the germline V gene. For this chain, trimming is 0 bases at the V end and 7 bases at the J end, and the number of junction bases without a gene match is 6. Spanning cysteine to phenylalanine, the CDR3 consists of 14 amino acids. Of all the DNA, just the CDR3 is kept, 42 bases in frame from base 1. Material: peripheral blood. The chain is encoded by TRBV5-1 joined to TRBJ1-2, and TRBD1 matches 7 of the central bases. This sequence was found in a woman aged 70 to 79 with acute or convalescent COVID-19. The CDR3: CASSLGDRSGGYTF. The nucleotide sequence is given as TGCGCCAGCAGCTTGGGGGACAGATCTGGTGGCTACACCTTC.